Following are 9 T cell receptor beta chains from one sample sequenced in a study of cytomegalovirus exposure and HLA in healthy donors. Vbeta (60) and Jbeta (13) primers were used in the PCR. Some clones are missing from TCRdb's copy, which holds only in-frame ones; the method was immunoSEQ multiplex PCR. The sample consists of 100,000 to 150,000 clones, just under 80% of them appearing once. The sample taken for sequencing was PBMCs. These receptors were obtained from a middle-aged woman in good health and CMV-seronegative.

This clone came up once. The J gene is TRBJ1-1, the V gene TRBV28; D unclear. Germline V gene sequence: CDR1 MDHEN, CDR2 SYDVKM. The CDR3 consists of 13 residues. With 8 bases removed from V and 0 bases from J, the gap between germline ends came to 10 bases. The CDR3 spells CASRVVLNTEAFF. The CDR3 DNA reads TGTGCCAGCCGTGTCGTTTTGAACACTGAAGCTTTCTTT.

V gene TRBV20-1 combines with J gene TRBJ2-7; D might be TRBD2 (6 bases). In germline, CDR1 is DFQATT, CDR2 SNEGSKA (reference sequence). Between the trimmed V and J ends, which lost 6 bases and 4 bases, there was a span of 10 bases. The CDR3 has 11 amino acids. The CDR3 DNA sequence: TGCAGTGCGCCGGGGGAATACGAGCAGTACTTC. Translated: CSAPGEYEQYF.

This chain links TRBV7-6 with TRBJ1-2; the match to TRBD1 covers 7 bases. The CDR3 length is 13 residues. Germline V lookup: CDR1 SGHVS, CDR2 FNYEAQ. With V trimmed by 0 bases and J by 8 bases, 3 bases remained unmatched. The CDR3 bases are TGTGCCAGCAGCTTAGCAACAGGGGCCGGCTACACCTTC. Protein sequence: CASSLATGAGYTF. The full variable domain, in which reference TRBV7-6 and TRBJ1-2 provide the parts outside the CDR3, is GAGVSQSPRYKVTKRGQDVALRCDPISGHVSLYWYRQALGQGPEFLTYFNYEAQQDKSGLPNDRFSAERPEGSISTLTIQRTEQRDSAMYRCASSLATGAGYTFGSGTRLTVV.

The chain couples TRBV27 to TRBJ1-1; D uncertain. V was clipped by 2 bases and J by 5 bases, with 15 bases between them. This CDR3 has 15 residues. The germline gives CDR1 MNHEY, CDR2 SMNVEV (reference sequence). The CDR3 is CASSLELAGITEAFF. As DNA, the CDR3 is TGTGCCAGCAGTTTAGAGTTGGCGGGGATTACTGAAGCTTTCTTT.

Concerning this clone: A read error may account for a junction end that differs from germline. This chain uses TRBV4-2 with TRBJ2-2, with 8 bases fitting TRBD1. Germline V lookup: CDR1 LGHNA, CDR2 YNFKEQ. The CDR3 loop spans 16 amino acids. The DNA of the CDR3 is TGTGCCAGCAGTCCGAGCTGGACAGGGCGGCACCGGGGAGCTGTTTTT. It encodes CASSPSWTGRHRGAVF.

The chain joins TRBV5-1 to TRBJ2-2; 9 nucleotides line up with TRBD1. This CDR3 region has 17 residues. The ends lost 5 bases at V and 1 base at J; junction bases unmatched: 9. Germline CDR1 is SGHRS and CDR2 is YFSETQ. CDR3 bases: TGCGCCAGCAGTCGTCGGCCGGGACAGGGGAACACCGGGGAGCTGTTTTTT. This sequence encodes CASSRRPGQGNTGELFF.

J is TRBJ2-1 and V is TRBV29-1, with D perhaps TRBD2 (5 bases). The CDR3 has 12 residues. Trimming removed 6 bases at V and 5 bases at J, with 11 bases between. The germline CDR1 and CDR2 sequences are SQVTM and ANQGSEA. The CDR3 protein is CSVRASHNEQFF. CDR3 coding DNA: TGCAGCGTCCGGGCTAGCCACAATGAGCAGTTCTTC.

The rearrangement links TRBV9 to TRBJ2-2; tentatively, D is TRBD2 (5 bases). CDR3 length: 15 residues. V dropped 0 bases and J dropped 4 bases, with 10 bases sitting between them. CDR1 SGDLS and CDR2 YYNGEE come from the germline V gene. This CDR3 reads CASSVEVGATGELFF. In DNA form, the CDR3 reads TGTGCCAGCAGCGTAGAGGTGGGAGCCACCGGGGAGCTGTTTTTT.

This rearrangement joins TRBV5-1 to TRBJ2-2, with 7 positions matching TRBD2. V trimming: 0 bases; J trimming: 4 bases; junction bases outside the gene matches: 9. The germline CDR1 and CDR2 sequences are SGHRS and YFSETQ. The CDR3 is 17 residues long. Here the CDR3 DNA reads TGCGCCAGCAGCTTGGGAGAGCGGGGACTAATCACCGGGGAGCTGTTTTTT. Protein: CASSLGERGLITGELFF.